This T cell receptor beta chain derives from a study of blood T cell repertoires in COVID-19. Method: immunoSEQ multiplex PCR; TCRdb's copy keeps in-frame clones and lacks some. The sample comprises more than 250,000 clones, about 87% of which are singletons, and around 1.6% rests with the top ten. Only a few counts were recorded for this clone. This receptor was obtained from a woman aged 25-40 years with COVID-19, enrolled during active disease. Sequences were obtained from peripheral blood.

DNA of the CDR3: TGTGCCAGTAGTGTAGGAGACAGGGGGTACACTGAAGCTTTCTTT. Its protein product is CASSVGDRGYTEAFF. V gene TRBV19 combines with J gene TRBJ1-1, with 9 bases matching TRBD1. The CDR3 covers 15 residues. Germline V gene sequence: CDR1 LNHDA, CDR2 SQIVND (reference sequence). With V trimmed by 5 bases and J by 3 bases, 7 bases remained unmatched.